Shown below are 24 T cell receptor beta chains from a single sample sequenced in a study of Ad26.COV2.S vaccination and SARS-CoV-2 variants (dated by TCRdb to the early 2020s). The treatment or condition label of this sample denotes: some 20 received Ad26.COV2.S at low or high dose, single or two shots; 5 received placebo; per-sample allocation not given. Repertoires of vaccine and placebo recipients were sequenced from samples taken on day 63 after the first injection. The receptor library was made with the immunoSEQ multiplex PCR assay. This immuneACCESS table, as held by TCRdb, lists in-frame sequences with V and J called but not all clones. Of the missing ones, under half trace to an unresolved V gene in checked studies; the others have no known cause. The sample table lists about 400,000 clones, around 85% of them with a count of one. Roughly 3.5% of the sample belongs to the ten largest clones.

Sequenced here: peripheral blood, sampled in a trial of Ad26.COV2.S vaccine versus placebo. Receptor source: a person between 18 and 60 years old who received the Ad26.COV2.S COVID-19 vaccine or a placebo.

The chain joins TRBV2 to TRBJ1-5; D ambiguous. The CDR3 is made up of 15 amino acids. Trimming took 3 bases from V and 4 from J, leaving 13 bases between them. The germline V gene has CDR1 SNHLY and CDR2 FYNNEI. CDR3 amino acids: CASSEGRVANQPQHF. The CDR3, as DNA: TGTGCCAGCAGTGAGGGCCGCGTTGCGAATCAGCCCCAGCATTTT.

The V call is TRBV30, the J call TRBJ1-5, with no clear D. Germline CDR1 is GTSNPN and CDR2 is SVGIG (reference sequence). The V gene lost 3 bases and the J gene lost 0 bases, with 12 bases spanning the gap. The CDR3 runs 15 residues. The CDR3 region has the DNA TGTGCCTGGAGCCTACGGTGTTTTAGCAATCAGCCCCAGCATTTT. This codes for CAWSLRCFSNQPQHF.

This clone was observed a single time. This rearrangement joins TRBV3-1 (or the pseudogene TRBV3-2) to TRBJ2-2; weak D call: TRBD1 (6 bases). The CDR3 has 14 residues. Germline V CDR1 and CDR2: LGHDT, YNNKEL (reference sequence). V lost 2 bases, J lost 10 bases, and 14 bases lay in between. This CDR3 is CASSQNTGLEELFF. CDR3 in DNA: TGTGCCAGCAGCCAAAATACAGGGCTGGAGGAGCTGTTTTTT.

The chain recombines TRBV5-1 with TRBJ1-5, with no clear D. The germline CDR1 and CDR2 sequences are SGHRS and YFSETQ. Between the trimmed V and J ends, which lost 0 bases and 1 base, there was a span of 8 bases. The CDR3 runs to 15 residues. CDR3 nucleotide sequence: TGCGCCAGCAGCTTGGGACCCTTGAGCAATCAGCCCCAGCATTTT. Its protein product is CASSLGPLSNQPQHF.

V gene TRBV7-6 combines with J gene TRBJ2-7, with TRBD1 matching 9 bases. Losses at the gene ends were 1 base for V and 4 bases for J; bases not matched to a gene: 8. The length of the CDR3 is 16 residues. Germline CDR1 and CDR2: SGHVS and FNYEAQ. The CDR3 spells CASSLDGGQGQYEQYF. The CDR3 nucleotides read TGTGCCAGCAGCTTAGATGGGGGACAGGGTCAATACGAGCAGTACTTC.

Only a few counts were recorded for this clone. The chain combines TRBV6-1 with TRBJ1-5; D may be TRBD1 (5 bases). CDR3 size: 16 residues. Trimming removed 1 base at V and 1 base at J, with 11 bases between. Germline V gene lookup returns CDR1 MNHNS and CDR2 SASEGT. CDR3 amino acids: CASSEGQGFSNQPQHF. CDR3 coding DNA: TGTGCCAGCAGTGAAGGGCAGGGCTTCAGCAATCAGCCCCAGCATTTT.

The chain joins TRBV5-1 to TRBJ2-5; no definite D call. V was trimmed by 1 base and J by 4 bases, leaving 5 bases between them. The V gene's germline CDR1 is SGHRS and CDR2 YFSETQ. The CDR3 totals 12 residues. The CDR3 DNA sequence: TGCGCCAGCAGCTTGAACGGAGAGACCCAGTACTTC. Translation: CASSLNGETQYF.

This clone was counted a single time. This chain uses TRBV5-4 with TRBJ2-7; D remains unclear. CDR3 length: 12 amino acids. Between the trimmed V and J ends, which lost 0 bases and 9 bases, there was a span of 10 bases. Germline CDR1 SGHNT, CDR2 YYREEE (reference sequence). CDR3 sequence: CASSLDQESQYF. CDR3 sequence (DNA): TGTGCCAGCAGCTTGGATCAGGAGTCGCAGTACTTC.

J is TRBJ1-2 and V is TRBV13; D is undetermined. This CDR3 comprises 14 residues. Germline V gene sequence: CDR1 PRHDT, CDR2 FYEKMQ (reference sequence). Deletions cut 3 bases from V and 3 bases from J, with 11 bases between. The CDR3 loop reads CASSFFSEDYGYTF. For the CDR3, the DNA is TGTGCCAGCAGCTTCTTCTCAGAGGACTATGGCTACACCTTC.

CDR3 residues: CASSLEAAREQYF. In DNA, the CDR3 is TGCGCCAGCAGCTTGGAGGCAGCACGCGAGCAGTACTTC. The V gene is TRBV5-1, the J gene TRBJ2-7; D not resolved. The CDR3 spans 13 residues. The germline V and J ends were trimmed by 0 bases and 6 bases, with 10 bases remaining between them. Germline CDR1 and CDR2: SGHRS and YFSETQ. The whole variable domain, remainder taken from reference TRBV5-1 and TRBJ2-7, is KAGVTQTPRYLIKTRGQQVTLSCSPISGHRSVSWYQQTPGQGLQFLFEYFSETQRNKGNFPGRFSGRQFSNSRSEMNVSTLELGDSALYLCASSLEAAREQYFGPGTRLTVT.

This clone was counted a few times. Written as DNA, the CDR3 is TGTGCCAGTAGTCATGAGGCAGGTCGAAATCAGCCCCAGCATTTT. Translating it yields CASSHEAGRNQPQHF. This chain connects TRBV19 to TRBJ1-5; D unresolved. The CDR3 sequence is 15 residues long. Germline loops: CDR1 LNHDA, CDR2 SQIVND (reference sequence). V lost 5 bases and J lost 4, with 15 bases in between.

The chain couples TRBV6-5 to TRBJ2-1; 9 bases map to TRBD2. This CDR3 is 15 amino acids long. Unmatched junction bases numbered 8, after V lost 6 bases and J lost 5 bases. Germline loops: CDR1 MNHEY, CDR2 SVGAGI. In DNA form, the CDR3 reads TGTGCCAGCAGAAGTGGGACTAGCTCAAACAATGAGCAGTTCTTC. It is translated as CASRSGTSSNNEQFF.

This clone has only one observation. The V and J genes are TRBV27 and TRBJ2-5; 11 nucleotides match TRBD1. CDR1 and CDR2 from the germline V gene are MNHEY and SMNVEV (reference sequence). CDR3 size: 17 residues. Trimming at V came to 6 bases and at J to 5 bases, leaving 14 bases not matched to a gene. Here the CDR3 DNA reads TGTGCCAGCAGCCCTAGGACAGGGGGCTATGAGTGGGAGACCCAGTACTTC. Translating it yields CASSPRTGGYEWETQYF.

This clone was picked up a small number of times. As DNA, the CDR3 is TGCGCCAGCAGTGATGGGGGAAATTCACCCCTCCACTTT. This encodes CASSDGGNSPLHF. The chain couples TRBV10-1 to TRBJ1-6; weak D call: TRBD1 (5 bases). V dropped 3 bases and J dropped 7 bases, with 7 bases sitting between them. Germline V gene sequence: CDR1 WNHNN, CDR2 SYGVQD (reference sequence). CDR3 length equals 13 residues.

V gene TRBV5-1 combines with J gene TRBJ1-4; D is ambiguous. Trimming shortened V by 5 bases and J by 2 bases, and 13 bases separated the two germline ends. This CDR3 comprises 15 residues. Germline-derived CDR1 and CDR2 are SGHRS and YFSETQ. The CDR3, as DNA: TGCGCCAGCAGGGAGAGGGTTGGCACTAATGAAAAACTGTTTTTT. Amino acids: CASRERVGTNEKLFF. The full variable domain, completed using reference TRBV5-1 and TRBJ1-4, is KAGVTQTPRYLIKTRGQQVTLSCSPISGHRSVSWYQQTPGQGLQFLFEYFSETQRNKGNFPGRFSGRQFSNSRSEMNVSTLELGDSALYLCASRERVGTNEKLFFGSGTQLSVL.

The chain links TRBV25-1 to TRBJ2-2; D might be TRBD1 (6 bases). CDR3 length: 13 residues. Germline assignment: CDR1 MGHDK and CDR2 SYGVNS. V lost 7 bases, J lost 2 bases, and 8 bases lay in between. CDR3 in amino acids: CASTGTNTGELFF. In nucleotides, the CDR3 is TGTGCCAGCACAGGGACAAACACCGGGGAGCTGTTTTTT.

This clone was counted a few times. This sequence joins TRBV2 and TRBJ2-7; D not resolved. The V and J ends lost 0 bases and 9 bases respectively, with 9 bases between them. The CDR3 runs 12 residues. Germline CDR1 and CDR2: SNHLY and FYNNEI. For the CDR3, the DNA is TGTGCCAGCAGTGAAGCTATTGCTGCGCAGTACTTC. Protein product: CASSEAIAAQYF.

The chain joins TRBV7-9 to TRBJ1-3, with a tentative D call TRBD1 (5 bases). The CDR3 has 16 amino acids. V shed 2 bases and J shed 2 bases, with 13 bases lying between them. Germline values: CDR1 SEHNR, CDR2 FQNEAQ (reference sequence). The CDR3 region has the DNA TGTGCCAGCAGCTTATCGCAACCGGGGGCTGGAAACACCATATATTTT. Protein sequence: CASSLSQPGAGNTIYF. Based on the CDR3 plus reference TRBV7-9 and TRBJ1-3, the full variable domain is DTGVSQNPRHKITKRGQNVTFRCDPISEHNRLYWYRQTLGQGPEFLTYFQNEAQLEKSRLLSDRFSAERPKGSFSTLEIQRTEQGDSAMYLCASSLSQPGAGNTIYFGEGSWLTVV.

The rearrangement joins TRBV27 to TRBJ2-7, with D maybe TRBD1 (5 bases). This CDR3 comprises 13 residues. Germline CDR1 MNHEY, CDR2 SMNVEV (reference sequence). V was clipped by 2 bases and J by 7 bases, with 12 bases between them. The CDR3, as DNA: TGTGCCAGCAGTTTAACAGGCATTCGGGAGCAGTACTTC. This encodes CASSLTGIREQYF.

The gene calls are TRBV29-1 and TRBJ1-3, with unresolved D. Germline assignment: CDR1 SQVTM and CDR2 ANQGSEA. V was cut by 4 bases and J by 2 bases, with 9 bases left in between. This CDR3 has 13 amino acids. CDR3 region: CSVVHAAGNTIYF. DNA for the CDR3: TGCAGCGTTGTGCACGCCGCTGGAAACACCATATATTTT.

The V call is TRBV2, the J call TRBJ2-5; no reliable D call. Germline-derived CDR1 and CDR2 are SNHLY and FYNNEI. This CDR3 spans 14 amino acids. V was pared by 5 bases and J by 3 bases, with 13 bases between. The CDR3 sequence is CASSLTRSKETQYF. In nucleotides, the CDR3 is TGTGCCAGCAGTCTTACACGGAGTAAAGAGACCCAGTACTTC.

This chain links TRBV9 with TRBJ2-5; TRBD1 is a possible D gene (5 bases). The germline CDR1 and CDR2 sequences are SGDLS and YYNGEE. The V end lost 2 bases, the J end lost 5 bases, and 19 bases lay between the germline ends. The CDR3 totals 16 residues. The CDR3 loop is CASSVLGLEGSETQYF. In nucleotides, the CDR3 is TGTGCCAGCAGCGTCTTGGGGCTAGAAGGATCGGAGACCCAGTACTTC.

In its sample, this clone was seen a few times. The rearrangement links TRBV12-3 or TRBV12-4 to TRBJ2-7; D gene unclear. The CDR3 spans 13 residues. Trimming stripped 3 bases from V and 2 bases from J, with 8 bases between. Written as DNA, the CDR3 is TGTGCCAGCAGTTTTGGGAACACCTACGAGCAGTACTTC. It is translated as CASSFGNTYEQYF.

The chain is built from TRBV5-1 and TRBJ2-2; D call uncertain. The CDR3 has 11 residues. The germline V gene encodes CDR1 SGHRS and CDR2 YFSETQ. Trimming cost V 4 bases and J 8 bases, with 6 bases left between them. This chain's CDR3 is CASSRMGELFF. Written as DNA, the CDR3 is TGCGCCAGCAGCCGGATGGGGGAGCTGTTTTTT. Supplemented by reference TRBV5-1 and TRBJ2-2, the full variable domain reads KAGVTQTPRYLIKTRGQQVTLSCSPISGHRSVSWYQQTPGQGLQFLFEYFSETQRNKGNFPGRFSGRQFSNSRSEMNVSTLELGDSALYLCASSRMGELFFGEGSRLTVL.